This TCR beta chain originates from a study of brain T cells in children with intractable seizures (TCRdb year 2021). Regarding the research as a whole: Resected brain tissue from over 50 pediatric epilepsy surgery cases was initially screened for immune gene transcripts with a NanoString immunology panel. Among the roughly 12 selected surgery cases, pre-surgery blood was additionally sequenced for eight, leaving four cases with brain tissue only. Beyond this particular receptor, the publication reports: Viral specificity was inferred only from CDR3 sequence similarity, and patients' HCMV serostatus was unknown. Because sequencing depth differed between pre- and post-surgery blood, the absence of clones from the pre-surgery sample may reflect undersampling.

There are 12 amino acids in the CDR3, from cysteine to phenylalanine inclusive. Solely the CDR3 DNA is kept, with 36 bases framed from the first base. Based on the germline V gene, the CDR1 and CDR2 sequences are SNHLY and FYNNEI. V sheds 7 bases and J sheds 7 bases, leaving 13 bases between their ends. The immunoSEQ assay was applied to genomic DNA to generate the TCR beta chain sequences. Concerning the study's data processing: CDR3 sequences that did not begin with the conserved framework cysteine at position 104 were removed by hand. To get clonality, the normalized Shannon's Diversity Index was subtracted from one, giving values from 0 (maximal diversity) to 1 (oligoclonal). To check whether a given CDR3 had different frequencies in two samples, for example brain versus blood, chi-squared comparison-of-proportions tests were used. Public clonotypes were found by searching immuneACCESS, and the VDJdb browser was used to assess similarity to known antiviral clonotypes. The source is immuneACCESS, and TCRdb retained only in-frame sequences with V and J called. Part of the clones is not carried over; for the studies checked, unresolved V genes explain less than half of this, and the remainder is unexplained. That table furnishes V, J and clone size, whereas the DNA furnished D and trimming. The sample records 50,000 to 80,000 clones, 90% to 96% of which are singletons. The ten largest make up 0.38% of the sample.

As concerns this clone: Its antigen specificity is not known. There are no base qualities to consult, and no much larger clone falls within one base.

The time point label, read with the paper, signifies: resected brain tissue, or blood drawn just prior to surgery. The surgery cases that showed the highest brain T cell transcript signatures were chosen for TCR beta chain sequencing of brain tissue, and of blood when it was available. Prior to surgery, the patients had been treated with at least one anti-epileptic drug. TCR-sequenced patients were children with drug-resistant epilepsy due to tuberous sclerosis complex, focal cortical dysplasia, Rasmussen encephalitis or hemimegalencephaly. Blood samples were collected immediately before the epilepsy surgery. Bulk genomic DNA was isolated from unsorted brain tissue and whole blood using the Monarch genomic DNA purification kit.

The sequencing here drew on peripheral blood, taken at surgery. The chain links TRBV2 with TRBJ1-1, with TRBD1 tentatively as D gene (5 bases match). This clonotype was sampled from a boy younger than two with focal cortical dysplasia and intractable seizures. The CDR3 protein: CASKERGIEAFF. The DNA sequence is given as TGTGCCAGCAAAGAGAGGGGAATTGAAGCTTTCTTT. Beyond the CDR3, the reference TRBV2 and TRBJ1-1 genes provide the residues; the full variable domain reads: EPEVTQTPSHQVTQMGQEVILRCVPISNHLYFYWYRQILGQKVEFLVSFYNNEISEKSEIFDDQFSVERPDGSNFTLKIRSTKLEDSAMYFCASKERGIEAFFGQGTRLTVV.